The rows below give T cell receptor beta chains drawn from one sample of a study of control samples from healthy donors and cancer patients. Using immunoSEQ multiplex PCR, the repertoire was profiled, and TCRdb retains in-frame clones only, with some absent. The table records roughly 150,000 clones, around 88% of them present only once. Sample: blood. These receptors were taken from a man between 18 and 29 years old in good health. The CDR3 runs from the conserved cysteine through the conserved F or W. Each record gives: V gene, D gene, J gene, clone size, CDR3 DNA, CDR3 protein. D genes are given only for firm matches. Clone size is not always given. Where it is, it says once, few, many or a class for expanded clones.

v_call: TRBV3-1/TRBV3-2; d_call: TRBD1; j_call: TRBJ1-5; clone_size: -; cdr3_nt: TGTGCCAGCAGCCAACCCTGGACAGGGAACGAACAGCCCCAGCATTTT; cdr3_aa: CASSQPWTGNEQPQHF
v_call: TRBV7-3; d_call: TRBD2; j_call: TRBJ2-3; clone_size: -; cdr3_nt: TGTGCCAGCAGCTCGCGGACTAGCGGGGGGGCAGATACGCAGTATTTT; cdr3_aa: CASSSRTSGGADTQYF
v_call: TRBV20-1; d_call: -; j_call: TRBJ2-2; clone_size: -; cdr3_nt: TGCAGTGCTATTGCATCCGGGGAGCTGTTTTTT; cdr3_aa: CSAIASGELFF
v_call: TRBV28; d_call: -; j_call: TRBJ1-3; clone_size: -; cdr3_nt: TGTGCCAGCAGTTTACCCCTTAGGGCCGCCGGAAACACCATATATTTT; cdr3_aa: CASSLPLRAAGNTIYF
v_call: TRBV7-2; d_call: TRBD1; j_call: TRBJ1-5; clone_size: -; cdr3_nt: TGTGCCAGCAGCTTAAGACAGGGGCCCCAGCCCCAGCATTTT; cdr3_aa: CASSLRQGPQPQHF
v_call: TRBV28; d_call: -; j_call: TRBJ1-2; clone_size: -; cdr3_nt: TGTGCCAGCAGTTTAAGGGGTAACTATGGCTACACCTTC; cdr3_aa: CASSLRGNYGYTF
v_call: TRBV18; d_call: -; j_call: TRBJ2-6; clone_size: few; cdr3_nt: TGTGCCAGCTCACCACGCACCACGGGGAACGAAGACTCTGGGGCCAACGTCCTGACTTTC; cdr3_aa: CASSPRTTGNEDSGANVLTF
v_call: TRBV2; d_call: -; j_call: TRBJ1-5; clone_size: -; cdr3_nt: TGTGCCAGTAGACAGCTTAGGGATCAGCCCCAGCATTTT; cdr3_aa: CASRQLRDQPQHF
v_call: TRBV19; d_call: TRBD2; j_call: TRBJ2-1; clone_size: -; cdr3_nt: TGTGCCAGTAGCTTAAGCGGGGGGCTCTCCTACAATGAGCAGTTCTTC; cdr3_aa: CASSLSGGLSYNEQFF
v_call: TRBV5-1; d_call: -; j_call: TRBJ1-2; clone_size: -; cdr3_nt: TGCGCCAGCAGCTGGCTCCCGACTAGGAACCCAAATGGCTACACCTTC; cdr3_aa: CASSWLPTRNPNGYTF
v_call: TRBV5-1; d_call: TRBD1; j_call: TRBJ2-1; clone_size: -; cdr3_nt: TGCGCCAGCAGCTTGGCCGCACAGGGGGCATATGTTAATGAGCAGTTCTTC; cdr3_aa: CASSLAAQGAYVNEQFF
v_call: TRBV5-1; d_call: TRBD1; j_call: TRBJ1-4; clone_size: -; cdr3_nt: TGCGCCAGCAGCCCGGACAGGGATGAAAAACTGTTTTTT; cdr3_aa: CASSPDRDEKLFF
v_call: TRBV21-1; d_call: -; j_call: TRBJ1-1; clone_size: -; cdr3_nt: TGTGCCAGCACGAAAACCCGGCGGAACACTGAAGCTTTCTTT; cdr3_aa: CASTKTRRNTEAFF
v_call: TRBV29-1; d_call: TRBD1; j_call: TRBJ2-1; clone_size: -; cdr3_nt: TGCAGCGTAAAGGACAGGCTGAGCTCCTACAATGAGCAGTTCTTC; cdr3_aa: CSVKDRLSSYNEQFF
v_call: TRBV15; d_call: -; j_call: TRBJ1-3; clone_size: -; cdr3_nt: TGTGCCACCAGCAGAGATGGCCGCTCTGGAAACACCATATATTTT; cdr3_aa: CATSRDGRSGNTIYF
v_call: TRBV7-2; d_call: -; j_call: TRBJ1-2; clone_size: -; cdr3_nt: TGTGCCAGCAGCTTAGCCGTAGGCGGCTACACCTTC; cdr3_aa: CASSLAVGGYTF
v_call: TRBV7-2; d_call: -; j_call: TRBJ2-3; clone_size: -; cdr3_nt: TGTGCCAGCAGCTTAGAAACCGGGGTTGGTACAGATACGCAGTATTTT; cdr3_aa: CASSLETGVGTDTQYF
v_call: TRBV11-1; d_call: -; j_call: TRBJ2-7; clone_size: -; cdr3_nt: TGTGCCAGCAGCGCCCGGGATTCCTCCTACGAGCAGTACTTC; cdr3_aa: CASSARDSSYEQYF
v_call: TRBV28; d_call: TRBD1; j_call: TRBJ1-6; clone_size: -; cdr3_nt: TGTGCCAGCAGCCCGCAGAGGGGACAGAGCTCCTATAATTCACCCCTCCACTTT; cdr3_aa: CASSPQRGQSSYNSPLHF